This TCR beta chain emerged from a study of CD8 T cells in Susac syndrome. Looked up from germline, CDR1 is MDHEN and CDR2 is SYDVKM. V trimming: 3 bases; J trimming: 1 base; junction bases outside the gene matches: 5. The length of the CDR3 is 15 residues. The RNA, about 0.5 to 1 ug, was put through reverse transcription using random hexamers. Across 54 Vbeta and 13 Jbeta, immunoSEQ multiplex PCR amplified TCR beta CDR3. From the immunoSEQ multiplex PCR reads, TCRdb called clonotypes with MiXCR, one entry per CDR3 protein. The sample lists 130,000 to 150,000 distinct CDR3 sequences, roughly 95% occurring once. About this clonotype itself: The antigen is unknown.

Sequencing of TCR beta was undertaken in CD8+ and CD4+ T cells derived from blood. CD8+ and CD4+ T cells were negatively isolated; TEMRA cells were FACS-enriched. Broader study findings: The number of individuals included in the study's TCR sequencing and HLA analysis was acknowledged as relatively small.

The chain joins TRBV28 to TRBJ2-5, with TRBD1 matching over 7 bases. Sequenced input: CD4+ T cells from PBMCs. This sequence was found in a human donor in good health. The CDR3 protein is CASSLAGTAQETQYF. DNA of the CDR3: TGTGCCAGCAGTTTGGCCGGGACAGCCCAAGAGACCCAGTACTTC.